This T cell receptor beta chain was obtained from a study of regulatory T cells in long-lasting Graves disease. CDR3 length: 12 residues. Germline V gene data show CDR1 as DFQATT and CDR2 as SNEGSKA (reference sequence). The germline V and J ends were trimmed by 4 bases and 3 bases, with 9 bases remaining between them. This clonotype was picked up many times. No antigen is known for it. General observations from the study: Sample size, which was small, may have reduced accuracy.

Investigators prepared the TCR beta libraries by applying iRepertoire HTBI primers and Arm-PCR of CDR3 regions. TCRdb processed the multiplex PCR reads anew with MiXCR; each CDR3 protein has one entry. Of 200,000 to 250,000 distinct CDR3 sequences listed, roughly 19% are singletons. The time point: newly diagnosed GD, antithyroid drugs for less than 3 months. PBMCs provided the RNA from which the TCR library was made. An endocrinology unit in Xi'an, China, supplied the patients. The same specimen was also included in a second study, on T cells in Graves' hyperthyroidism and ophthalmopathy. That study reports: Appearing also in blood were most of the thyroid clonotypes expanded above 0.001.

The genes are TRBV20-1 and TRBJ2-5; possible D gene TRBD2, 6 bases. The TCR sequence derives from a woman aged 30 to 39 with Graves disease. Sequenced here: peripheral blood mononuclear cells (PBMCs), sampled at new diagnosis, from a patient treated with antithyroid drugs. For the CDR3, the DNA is TGCAGTGCTATCCGCGGGGAAGAGACCCAGTACTTC. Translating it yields CSAIRGEETQYF.